The TCR beta chain under discussion was sequenced for a study of shared clonotypes between healthy human individuals. TCRdb's copy holds only in-frame clones and misses some; the assay was immunoSEQ multiplex PCR. The table lists over a million clones, roughly 97% of them singletons. The sequence was collected from a man aged 25 to 40 in good health. Sequenced material: naive CD4+ T cells sorted from blood. Documented subset: CD45RA+ positively selected.

CDR3 nucleotide sequence: TGTGCCAGCTCCAAAGAGGTTACGGGCCTTGGGGCCAACGTCCTGACTTTC. Protein sequence: CASSKEVTGLGANVLTF. This rearrangement joins TRBV18 to TRBJ2-6; D is uncertain. The V end lost 6 bases, the J end lost 3 bases, and 18 bases lay between the germline ends. The germline V gene has CDR1 KGHSH and CDR2 LQKENI. This CDR3 is built from 17 residues. The whole variable domain, filled in from reference TRBV18 and TRBJ2-6, reads NAGVMQNPRHLVRRRGQEARLRCSPMKGHSHVYWYRQLPEEGLKFMVYLQKENIIDESGMPKERFSAEFPKEGPSILRIQQVVRGDSAAYFCASSKEVTGLGANVLTFGAGSRLTVL.